What follows describes a single T cell receptor beta chain. Its antigen is undetermined. This sample is drawn from a study of Tregs in tolerant kidney transplant recipients. Profiled with immunoSEQ multiplex PCR; TCRdb holds only in-frame clones, not every one. Among around 86,000 clones listed, roughly 90% were seen once. Germline CDR1 and CDR2: GTSNPN and SVGIG (reference sequence). The CDR3 loop spans 14 amino acids. J lost 7 bases, V lost 0 bases, and 1 base had no gene match. Related graft donors supplied nonmyeloablative bone marrow transplants, and mixed chimerism was transient. Thawed PBMCs were FACS-sorted into unstimulated CD4+CD25+CD127- regulatory T cells, CD4+CD25- non-regulatory cells, CD4 and CD8 cells. General study points: Validation in larger populations is needed because few patients were studied. Expanding Tregs on activated donor B cells appeared to best identify donor-specific TCRbeta clones.

The source was CD4+ T cells from blood (PBMCs), collected 24 months after the transplant. This chain links TRBV30 with TRBJ1-5; 12 bases line up with TRBD1. This TCR derives from a human patient who received a combined kidney and bone marrow transplant. Some T cells may be the graft donor's. The CDR3 DNA reads as TGTGCCTGGAGTGTGGGGACAGGGGGCCAGCCCCAGCATTTT. It is translated as CAWSVGTGGQPQHF.